A single sample is the source of the 9 T cell receptor beta chains below, sequenced in a study of somatic mutations in cytotoxic T cells in rheumatoid arthritis. Here immunoSEQ multiplex PCR was the method, and the copy in TCRdb shows in-frame clones only, minus some. The repertoire includes tens of thousands of clones, around 80% of them detected once, and 3% to 4% sits in the top ten. Specimen: CD8+ T cells sorted from blood. The receptor source for this set is an adult with rheumatoid arthritis.

The chain recombines TRBV6-1 with TRBJ1-2; possible D gene TRBD1, 5 bases. Trimming left V 6 bases short and J 4 bases short, with 9 bases between. CDR1 and CDR2 (germline): MNHNS, SASEGT. The CDR3 has 12 residues. CDR3 sequence: CASRRGSYGYTF. The CDR3 DNA is TGTGCCAGCAGAAGGGGCAGCTATGGCTACACCTTC.

The chain is built from TRBV19 and TRBJ1-1, with 7 bases fitting TRBD1. The V and J ends lost 3 bases and 4 bases, in that order; junction bases with no gene match: 5. The CDR3 is 14 amino acids. Germline-derived CDR1 and CDR2 are LNHDA and SQIVND (reference sequence). CDR3 amino acids: CASSIEGGITEAFF. DNA of the CDR3: TGTGCCAGTAGTATCGAAGGGGGCATCACTGAAGCTTTCTTT. The variable domain in full, completed from reference TRBV19 and TRBJ1-1, reads DGGITQSPKYLFRKEGQNVTLSCEQNLNHDAMYWYRQDPGQGLRLIYYSQIVNDFQKGDIAEGYSVSREKKESFPLTVTSAQKNPTAFYLCASSIEGGITEAFFGQGTRLTVV.

The chain couples TRBV7-6 to TRBJ2-4, with TRBD1 matching over 8 bases. J lost 0 bases, V lost 1 base, and 5 bases had no gene match. Looked up from germline, CDR1 is SGHVS and CDR2 is FNYEAQ. The CDR3 contains 17 residues. CDR3 sequence reads: CASSLGQGILAKNIQYF. The CDR3 nucleotides read TGTGCCAGCAGCTTAGGACAGGGGATACTAGCCAAAAACATTCAGTACTTC.

The chain couples TRBV10-3 to TRBJ1-1; 7 positions match TRBD1. After removal of 0 bases from V and 1 base from J, the junction contained 5 bases not matched to a gene. Looked up from germline, CDR1 is ENHRY and CDR2 is SYGVKD. The CDR3 is made up of 16 amino acids. In nucleotides, the CDR3 is TGTGCCATCAGTGAGTCGTATCAGGGGGGGAACACTGAAGCTTTCTTT. Encoded protein: CAISESYQGGNTEAFF.

Written as DNA, the CDR3 is TGTGCCAGCAGTGATACTAACGGGGTCTATAATTCACCCCTCCACTTT. This translates into CASSDTNGVYNSPLHF. This sequence joins TRBV25-1 and TRBJ1-6; D gene uncertain. Germline lookup yields CDR1 MGHDK and CDR2 SYGVNS. V was shortened by 3 bases and J by 3 bases, with 12 bases between the two germline ends. CDR3 length: 16 amino acids.

This clone appeared a single time. The chain links TRBV4-3 to TRBJ2-5; possible D gene TRBD1, 6 bases. The DNA end lines up better with TRBJ2-7; the J call may be wrong. This CDR3 region has 15 residues. Germline assignment: CDR1 LGHNA and CDR2 YSLEER. The CDR3 coding sequence is TGCGCCAGCAGCCAGAGCCGGGACACTTCCTACGAGCAGTACTTC. This sequence encodes CASSQSRDTSYEQYF.

The CDR3 nucleotides read TGTGCCAGCTCACTTCCCACAGATACGCAGTATTTT. Translation: CASSLPTDTQYF. This rearrangement joins TRBV18 to TRBJ2-3; D is ambiguous. The CDR3 has 12 amino acids. Trimming stripped 4 bases from V and 2 bases from J, with 4 bases between. The V gene's germline CDR1 is KGHSH and CDR2 LQKENI.

Only a few counts were recorded for this clone. This rearrangement joins TRBV16 to TRBJ1-2; the match to TRBD1 covers 7 bases. CDR3 size: 14 residues. The V gene's germline CDR1 is KGHSY and CDR2 FQNENV. Trimming removed 4 bases from V and 4 bases from J; junction bases left unmatched: 6. CDR3 protein: CASSRSTGSYGYTF. The CDR3 coding sequence is TGTGCCAGCAGCCGATCGACAGGGAGCTATGGCTACACCTTC.

The chain links TRBV29-1 to TRBJ2-1, with a tentative D call TRBD1 (6 bases). In germline, CDR1 is SQVTM, CDR2 ANQGSEA. The length of the CDR3 is 15 residues. V lost 6 bases and J lost 8, with 23 bases in between. CDR3 in amino acids: CSVTGQWVGHDEQFF. In DNA form, the CDR3 reads TGCAGCGTGACCGGACAGTGGGTGGGACACGATGAGCAGTTCTTC.